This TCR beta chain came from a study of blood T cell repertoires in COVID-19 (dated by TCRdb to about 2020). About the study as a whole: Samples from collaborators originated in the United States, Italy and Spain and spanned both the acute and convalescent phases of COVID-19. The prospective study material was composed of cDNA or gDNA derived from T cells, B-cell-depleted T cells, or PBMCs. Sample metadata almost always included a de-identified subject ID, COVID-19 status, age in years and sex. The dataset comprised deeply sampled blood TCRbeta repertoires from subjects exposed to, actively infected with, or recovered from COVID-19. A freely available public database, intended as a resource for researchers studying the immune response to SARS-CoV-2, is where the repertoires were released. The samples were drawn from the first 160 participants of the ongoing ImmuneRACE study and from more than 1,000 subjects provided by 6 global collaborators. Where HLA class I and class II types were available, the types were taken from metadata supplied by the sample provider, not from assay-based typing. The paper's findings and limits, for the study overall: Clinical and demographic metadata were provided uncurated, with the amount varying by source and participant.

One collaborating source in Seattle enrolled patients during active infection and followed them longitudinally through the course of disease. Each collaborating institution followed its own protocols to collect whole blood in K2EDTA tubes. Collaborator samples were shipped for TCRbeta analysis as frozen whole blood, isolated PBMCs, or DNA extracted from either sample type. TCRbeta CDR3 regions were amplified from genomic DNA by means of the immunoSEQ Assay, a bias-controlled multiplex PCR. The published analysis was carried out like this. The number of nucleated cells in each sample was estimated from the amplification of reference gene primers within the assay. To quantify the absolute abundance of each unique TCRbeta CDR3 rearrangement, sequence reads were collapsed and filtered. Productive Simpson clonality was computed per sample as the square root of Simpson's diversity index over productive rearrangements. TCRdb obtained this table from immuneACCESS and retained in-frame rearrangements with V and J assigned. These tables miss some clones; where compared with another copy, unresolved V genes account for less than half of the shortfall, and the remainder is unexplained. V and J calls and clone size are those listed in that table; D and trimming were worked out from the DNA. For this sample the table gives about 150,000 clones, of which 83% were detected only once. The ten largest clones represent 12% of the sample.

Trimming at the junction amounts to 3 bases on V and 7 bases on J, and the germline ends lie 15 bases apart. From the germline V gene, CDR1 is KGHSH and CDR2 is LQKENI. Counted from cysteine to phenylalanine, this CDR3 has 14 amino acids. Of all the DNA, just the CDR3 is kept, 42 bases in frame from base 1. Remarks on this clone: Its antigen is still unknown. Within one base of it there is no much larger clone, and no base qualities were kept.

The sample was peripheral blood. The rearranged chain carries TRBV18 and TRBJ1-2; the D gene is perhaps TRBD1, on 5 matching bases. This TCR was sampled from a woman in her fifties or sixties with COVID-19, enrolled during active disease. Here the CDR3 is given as CASSPPTDLVGYTF. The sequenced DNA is TGTGCCAGCTCACCCCCGACAGATCTGGTTGGCTACACCTTC.